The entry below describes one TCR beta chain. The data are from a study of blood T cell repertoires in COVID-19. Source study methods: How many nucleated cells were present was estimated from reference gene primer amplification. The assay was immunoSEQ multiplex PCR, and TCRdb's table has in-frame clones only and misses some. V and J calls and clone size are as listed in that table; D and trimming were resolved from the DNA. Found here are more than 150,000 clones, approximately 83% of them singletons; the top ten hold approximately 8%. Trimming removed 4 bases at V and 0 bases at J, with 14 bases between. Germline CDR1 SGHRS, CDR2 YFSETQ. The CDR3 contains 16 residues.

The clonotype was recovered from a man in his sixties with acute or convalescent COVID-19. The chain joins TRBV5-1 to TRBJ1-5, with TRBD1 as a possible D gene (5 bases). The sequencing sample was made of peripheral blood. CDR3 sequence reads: CASSASPGVSNQPQHF. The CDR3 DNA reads TGCGCCAGCAGCGCATCCCCGGGGGTTAGCAATCAGCCCCAGCATTTT.